The present T cell receptor (beta chain) was sequenced within a study of cytomegalovirus exposure and HLA in healthy donors. Findings and limits, study-wide: In vitro testing confirmed a few CMV-associated chains as specific for CMV antigens.

TCRdb's copy holds only in-frame clones and misses some; the assay was immunoSEQ multiplex PCR. This table has about 150,000 clones, roughly nine tenths appearing once. The table lists this clone with a count of one. Antigen: not known. The CDR3 is 14 residues long. Per germline, CDR1 GTSNPN and CDR2 SVGIG (reference sequence). Losses at the gene ends were 3 bases for V and 6 bases for J; bases not matched to a gene: 7. The chain carries TRBV30 and TRBJ1-2, with 10 bases that match TRBD1. Material: PBMCs. The TCR was taken from a woman younger than 30 in good health and CMV-seropositive. The DNA for the CDR3 is TGTGCCTGGAGCCCTAGGACAGGGGGAGATGGCTACACCTTC. This translates into CAWSPRTGGDGYTF.